What follows are 26 T cell receptor beta chains derived from one specimen sequenced in a study of cytomegalovirus exposure and HLA in healthy donors. Primers for the PCR totalled 60 Vbeta and 13 Jbeta. Clones were sequenced by immunoSEQ multiplex PCR, and TCRdb holds only the in-frame ones, with some missing. The sample includes tens of thousands of clones. Specimen: PBMCs. These receptors were obtained from a woman aged 40-49 years in good health and CMV-seronegative.

This chain connects TRBV19 to TRBJ2-3; no clear D gene. Germline CDR1 is LNHDA and CDR2 is SQIVND (reference sequence). This CDR3 region has 12 residues. The V and J ends lost 6 bases and 0 bases respectively, with 4 bases between them. This CDR3 reads CASRSSTDTQYF. CDR3 bases: TGTGCCAGTAGATCTAGCACAGATACGCAGTATTTT.

DNA of the CDR3: TGTGCCAGCTCACCAACCAGGGGGACATCCTACGAGCAGTACTTC. Protein: CASSPTRGTSYEQYF. The gene calls are TRBV18 and TRBJ2-7, with 7 bases that match TRBD1. V lost 2 bases, J lost 1 base, and 5 bases stayed unmatched. Per germline, CDR1 KGHSH and CDR2 LQKENI. The CDR3 has 15 residues. Full variable domain (rest looked up from reference TRBV18 and TRBJ2-7): NAGVMQNPRHLVRRRGQEARLRCSPMKGHSHVYWYRQLPEEGLKFMVYLQKENIIDESGMPKERFSAEFPKEGPSILRIQQVVRGDSAAYFCASSPTRGTSYEQYFGPGTRLTVT.

The chain has TRBV6-5 and TRBJ2-2; 12 bases map to TRBD2. The V gene end was trimmed by 4 bases and the J gene end by 4 bases; junction bases not matched to a gene: 4. This CDR3 is 16 amino acids long. Per the germline V gene, CDR1 is MNHEY and CDR2 is SVGAGI. As DNA, the CDR3 is TGTGCCAGCAGTTCGCGGACTAGCGGGATCACCGGGGAGCTGTTTTTT. Residues: CASSSRTSGITGELFF.

The rearrangement uses TRBV19 and TRBJ1-2, with 9 bases aligning to TRBD1. CDR3 length equals 14 residues. Germline CDR1 reads LNHDA; CDR2 reads SQIVND (reference sequence). V shed 6 bases and J 2 bases; nucleotides not matched to a gene: 4. CDR3 loop: CASSRDRDNYGYTF. The CDR3 region has the DNA TGTGCCAGTAGCCGGGACAGGGACAACTATGGCTACACCTTC.

The chain uses TRBV7-2 and TRBJ2-1; 10 bases align to TRBD1. The J segment lost 9 bases and the V segment lost 0 bases, leaving 20 bases of the junction unmatched. The CDR3 extends over 20 amino acids. The germline gives CDR1 SGHTA, CDR2 FQGNSA. This chain's CDR3 is CASSLAGQGDGTLGRGEQFF. Here the CDR3 DNA reads TGTGCCAGCAGCTTAGCAGGACAGGGGGATGGGACGTTGGGCCGGGGTGAGCAGTTCTTC.

The V and J genes are TRBV19 and TRBJ2-1; 8 nucleotides line up with TRBD2. Germline CDR1 LNHDA, CDR2 SQIVND (reference sequence). The CDR3 spans 15 residues. J was trimmed by 9 bases and V by 3 bases; bases with no gene match: 10. In DNA form, the CDR3 reads TGTGCCAGTAGTATGCGGGTAGCGGGGCGTCGTGAGCAGTTCTTC. It yields the protein CASSMRVAGRREQFF.

The chain recombines TRBV7-2 with TRBJ2-7, with 8 bases matching TRBD1. J lost 2 bases, V lost 2 bases, and 2 bases had no gene match. The CDR3 covers 14 residues. Germline lookup yields CDR1 SGHTA and CDR2 FQGNSA. The CDR3 nucleotides are TGTGCCAGCAGCTTATACAGGGGGACCTACGAGCAGTACTTC. Encoded protein: CASSLYRGTYEQYF.

The rearrangement uses TRBV5-1 and TRBJ2-3; the match to TRBD2 covers 14 bases. Trimming at V came to 7 bases and at J to 4 bases, leaving 5 bases not matched to a gene. The CDR3 sequence is 15 residues long. Germline values: CDR1 SGHRS, CDR2 YFSETQ. This chain's CDR3 is CASSPGLAGADTQYF. CDR3 bases: TGCGCCAGCTCGCCGGGACTAGCGGGAGCAGATACGCAGTATTTT.

The V and J genes are TRBV20-1 and TRBJ1-2; D unresolved. Germline assignment: CDR1 DFQATT and CDR2 SNEGSKA (reference sequence). The CDR3 extends over 11 amino acids. Trimming cost V 4 bases and J 4 bases, with 7 bases left between them. The CDR3 here is CSATGSYGYTF. The CDR3 coding sequence is TGCAGTGCTACCGGGAGCTATGGCTACACCTTC.

The chain joins TRBV5-4 to TRBJ2-3; D may be TRBD2 (5 bases). Per the germline V gene, CDR1 is SGHNT and CDR2 is YYREEE (reference sequence). With 3 bases removed from V and 2 bases from J, the gap between germline ends came to 10 bases. The CDR3 runs 14 residues. The CDR3 DNA reads TGTGCCAGCAGCTCACCGACTAACACAGATACGCAGTATTTT. Residues: CASSSPTNTDTQYF.

In DNA, the CDR3 is TGTGCCAGCCAGAGTGGCAGGCCTTATGGCTACACCTTC. Its translation is CASQSGRPYGYTF. J is TRBJ1-2 and V is TRBV2; D call uncertain. The CDR3 covers 13 residues. V dropped 8 bases and J dropped 5 bases, with 15 bases sitting between them. Germline V lookup: CDR1 SNHLY, CDR2 FYNNEI.

This chain joins TRBV15 and TRBJ1-2, with 8 bases fitting TRBD1. Germline V gives CDR1 LNHNV, CDR2 YYDKDF (reference sequence). This CDR3 contains 15 residues. The V and J ends lost 3 bases and 2 bases, in that order; junction bases with no gene match: 5. The CDR3 DNA follows: TGTGCCACCAGCAGGAAACAGGGGGGGAACTATGGCTACACCTTC. Translating it yields CATSRKQGGNYGYTF.

V and J are TRBV14 and TRBJ2-3; 7 nucleotides align to TRBD2. The junction had 8 bases not matched to a gene; V was cut back by 5 bases and J by 6 bases. Looked up from germline, CDR1 is SGHDN and CDR2 is FVKESK. This CDR3 contains 14 residues. The CDR3 DNA is TGTGCCAGCAGCAACCGACTAGCTGTCGATACGCAGTATTTT. This translates into CASSNRLAVDTQYF. Supplemented by reference TRBV14 and TRBJ2-3, the full variable domain reads EAGVTQFPSHSVIEKGQTVTLRCDPISGHDNLYWYRRVMGKEIKFLLHFVKESKQDESGMPNNRFLAERTGGTYSTLKVQPAELEDSGVYFCASSNRLAVDTQYFGPGTRLTVL.

The CDR3 nucleotides are TGTGCCAGCAGCCAGTCGGGACTAGCGGGAGTACCCCGAGAGCAGTTCTTC. It is translated as CASSQSGLAGVPREQFF. The chain recombines TRBV7-2 with TRBJ2-1, with 14 bases identical to TRBD2. The CDR3 runs to 17 residues. The V segment lost 5 bases and the J segment 10 bases; nucleotides outside the gene matches: 13. CDR1 is SGHTA and CDR2 is FQGNSA in the germline V gene.

The rearrangement joins TRBV2 to TRBJ2-2; D gene ambiguous. Germline V lookup: CDR1 SNHLY, CDR2 FYNNEI. V lost 11 bases, J lost 4 bases, and 11 bases lay in between. There are 12 residues in the CDR3. The CDR3 DNA reads as TGTGCCCGAAGGAGCATCACCGGGGAGCTGTTTTTT. Translated: CARRSITGELFF.

This CDR3 reads CASSGGLGSSYEQYF. CDR3 nucleotides: TGTGCCAGCAGCGGCGGCCTAGGGAGCTCCTACGAGCAGTACTTC. The rearrangement joins TRBV9 to TRBJ2-7; perhaps TRBD2 as D (5 bases). V was clipped by 3 bases and J by 0 bases, with 13 bases between them. The germline V gene encodes CDR1 SGDLS and CDR2 YYNGEE. The CDR3 totals 15 residues.

The chain has TRBV6-5 and TRBJ1-1, with D perhaps TRBD1 (5 bases). Trimming left V 4 bases short and J 4 bases short, with 13 bases between. The CDR3 runs to 14 residues. Germline V CDR1 and CDR2: MNHEY, SVGAGI. CDR3 sequence: CASSWSPGGTEAFF. CDR3 in DNA: TGTGCCAGCAGTTGGTCCCCGGGGGGCACTGAAGCTTTCTTT.

The chain is built from TRBV7-8 and TRBJ1-1; D gene unclear. This CDR3 region has 15 residues. The ends were cut back, 2 bases at V and 1 base at J, with 11 bases in the middle. CDR1 SGHVS and CDR2 FQNEAQ come from the germline V gene. DNA for the CDR3: TGTGCCAGCAGCTTACGCGGTCAGACGAACACTGAAGCTTTCTTT. Amino acid sequence: CASSLRGQTNTEAFF.

V is TRBV15 and J is TRBJ2-7, with a weak D call TRBD2 (6 bases). Trimming took off 3 bases at V and 2 bases at J, with 20 bases between the two ends. Per germline, CDR1 LNHNV and CDR2 YYDKDF (reference sequence). There are 17 residues in the CDR3. The chain's CDR3 is CATSRGLGGAATYEQYF. The CDR3 DNA reads as TGTGCCACCAGCAGGGGGCTTGGAGGGGCGGCCACCTACGAGCAGTACTTC.

The chain employs TRBV18 and TRBJ1-4, with 8 bases identical to TRBD1. V lost 3 bases, J lost 6 bases, and 6 bases stayed unmatched. CDR1 and CDR2 (germline): KGHSH, LQKENI. The CDR3 runs 15 residues. The CDR3 here is CASSPLGQGHEKLFF. Here the CDR3 DNA reads TGTGCCAGCTCACCCCTCGGACAGGGTCATGAAAAACTGTTTTTT.

The V gene is TRBV30, the J gene TRBJ2-3; 12 nucleotides align to TRBD2. The V gene's germline CDR1 is GTSNPN and CDR2 SVGIG (reference sequence). The CDR3 is made up of 15 amino acids. V dropped 1 base and J dropped 3; count of bases not matched to a gene: 2. The CDR3, as DNA: TGTGCCTGGAGTGCTACTAGCGGGAGGACAGATACGCAGTATTTT. It is translated as CAWSATSGRTDTQYF.

V usage is TRBV4-2 and J usage is TRBJ2-1, with D maybe TRBD2 (5 bases). The CDR3 loop spans 15 amino acids. V gave up 0 bases and J gave up 5 bases, with 11 bases separating them. Germline CDR1 and CDR2: LGHNA and YNFKEQ. Written as DNA, the CDR3 is TGTGCCAGCAGCCAAGATGGTACCGGGAACAATGAGCAGTTCTTC. Encoded protein: CASSQDGTGNNEQFF.

The V gene is TRBV6-5, the J gene TRBJ2-7; maybe TRBD2 (5 bases). V was cut by 5 bases and J by 5 bases, with 16 bases left in between. This CDR3 spans 14 amino acids. The germline CDR1 and CDR2 sequences are MNHEY and SVGAGI. The CDR3 is CASSPRTSGNEQYF. CDR3 DNA sequence: TGTGCCAGCAGTCCCCGGACTTCTGGGAACGAGCAGTACTTC.

The chain combines TRBV30 with TRBJ1-2; 9 nucleotides align to TRBD1. Germline assignment: CDR1 GTSNPN and CDR2 SVGIG (reference sequence). The CDR3 has 14 amino acids. Germline trimming cut 5 bases from V and 4 bases from J; bases unmatched to any gene: 8. The CDR3 sequence is CAWARDRESYGYTF. In DNA form, the CDR3 reads TGTGCCTGGGCCCGGGACAGGGAATCCTATGGCTACACCTTC. Variable domain in full (rest from reference TRBV30 and TRBJ1-2): SQTIHQWPATLVQPVGSPLSLECTVEGTSNPNLYWYRQAAGRGLQLLFYSVGIGQISSEVPQNLSASRPQDRQFILSSKKLLLSDSGFYLCAWARDRESYGYTFGSGTRLTVV.

The rearrangement joins TRBV27 to TRBJ2-7; possible D gene TRBD1, 6 bases. CDR1 and CDR2 (germline): MNHEY, SMNVEV (reference sequence). V was clipped by 3 bases and J by 2 bases, with 8 bases between them. There are 13 residues in the CDR3. CDR3 protein: CASSLDRAYEQYF. The CDR3 DNA sequence: TGTGCCAGCAGTTTGGACAGAGCCTACGAGCAGTACTTC.

The rearrangement joins TRBV7-3 to TRBJ1-5; tentatively, D is TRBD1 (5 bases). Germline V gene lookup returns CDR1 SGHTA and CDR2 FQGTGA. This CDR3 contains 14 residues. Trimming removed 2 bases from V and 2 bases from J, with 7 bases in between. This CDR3 reads CASSLEGGNQPQHF. Here the CDR3 DNA reads TGTGCCAGCAGCTTAGAAGGGGGCAATCAGCCCCAGCATTTT. Drawing the rest from reference TRBV7-3 and TRBJ1-5, the complete variable domain is GAGVSQTPSNKVTEKGKYVELRCDPISGHTALYWYRQSLGQGPEFLIYFQGTGAADDSGLPNDRFFAVRPEGSVSTLKIQRTERGDSAVYLCASSLEGGNQPQHFGDGTRLSIL.